These T cell receptor beta chains were read from a single sample in a study of blood T cell repertoires in COVID-19. Here immunoSEQ multiplex PCR was the method, and the copy in TCRdb shows in-frame clones only, minus some. The sample has around 250,000 clones; 89% are singletons. Sequencing used peripheral blood. All receptors come from a woman in her thirties or forties who had recovered from COVID-19. The CDR3 runs from the conserved cysteine through the conserved F or W. Each record gives: clone size, J gene, D gene, V gene, CDR3 protein, CDR3 DNA. A D gene is named only where the DNA matches it firmly. Rows give clone size only sometimes, using once, few, many, or a class for an expanded clone.

>NA|TRBJ2-5|NA|TRBV2
CASSVGGEETQYF
TGTGCCAGCAGTGTAGGAGGAGAAGAGACCCAGTACTTC
>NA|TRBJ2-5|NA|TRBV7-2
CASSLAWQQETQYF
TGTGCCAGCAGCTTAGCGTGGCAGCAAGAGACCCAGTACTTC
>NA|TRBJ2-1|NA|TRBV7-9
CASSPDNEQFF
TGTGCCAGCAGCCCAGACAATGAGCAGTTCTTC
>NA|TRBJ2-1|NA|TRBV12-3/TRBV12-4
CASSGQFNEQFF
TGTGCCAGCAGTGGACAGTTTAATGAGCAGTTCTTC
>NA|TRBJ1-6|NA|TRBV9
CASSVLGDKNSPLHF
TGTGCCAGCAGCGTTCTGGGGGACAAAAATTCACCCCTCCACTTT
>NA|TRBJ1-2|TRBD1|TRBV30
CAWSVRAGGGYTF
TGTGCCTGGAGTGTGAGGGCAGGGGGCGGCTACACCTTC
>NA|TRBJ1-6|TRBD1|TRBV14
CASRLRNSTGSSYNSPLHF
TGTGCCAGCAGACTCCGAAACTCGACAGGGAGCTCCTATAATTCACCCCTCCACTTT
>NA|TRBJ1-2|NA|TRBV3-1/TRBV3-2
CASSLRGVANYGYTF
TGTGCCAGCAGCCTTCGGGGGGTCGCAAACTATGGCTACACCTTC
>NA|TRBJ1-6|NA|TRBV28
CASRPPGLLASPLHF
TGTGCCAGCAGGCCGCCGGGCTTACTAGCTTCACCCCTCCACTTT
>NA|TRBJ2-5|TRBD2|TRBV28
CASSQILAGGGQETQYF
TGTGCCAGCAGTCAGATACTAGCGGGAGGGGGTCAAGAGACCCAGTACTTC
>NA|TRBJ2-7|TRBD1|TRBV19
CASSTRTGPSYEQYF
TGTGCCAGTAGTACCCGGACAGGTCCCTCCTACGAGCAGTACTTC
>once|TRBJ2-7|NA|TRBV5-1
CASSASGMGNEQYF
TGCGCCAGCAGCGCTTCAGGGATGGGCAACGAGCAGTACTTC
>once|TRBJ2-2|NA|TRBV5-1
CASSLDRANTGELFF
TGCGCCAGCAGCTTGGACAGGGCGAACACCGGGGAGCTGTTTTTT
>NA|TRBJ1-2|TRBD1|TRBV6-2/TRBV6-3
CASSSRLRRTGDPDYGYTF
TGTGCCAGCAGTAGCCGACTAAGACGGACAGGCGACCCCGACTATGGCTACACCTTC
>NA|TRBJ1-1|NA|TRBV2
CALKSRPRPGTEAFF
TGTGCCTTAAAGTCCCGTCCGCGTCCGGGAACTGAAGCTTTCTTT
>NA|TRBJ2-1|TRBD2|TRBV19
CASSRTSGGNEQFF
TGTGCCAGTAGTAGGACTAGCGGGGGCAATGAGCAGTTCTTC
>NA|TRBJ1-5|NA|TRBV2
CASSLQGLSNQPQHF
TGTGCCAGCAGTTTACAGGGTTTAAGCAATCAGCCCCAGCATTTT
>NA|TRBJ1-2|NA|TRBV5-1
CASSPEGAGGRGYTF
TGCGCCAGCAGCCCCGAGGGCGCGGGCGGGCGTGGCTACACCTTC
>few|TRBJ2-1|TRBD1|TRBV10-1
CASRGDRETYNEQFF
TGCGCCAGCAGGGGGGACAGGGAAACCTACAATGAGCAGTTCTTC
>NA|TRBJ1-6|NA|TRBV27
CASSRSGNSPLHF
TGTGCCAGCAGTAGGAGTGGGAATTCACCCCTCCACTTT
>few|TRBJ2-5|TRBD1|TRBV19
CASSIVARGRETQYF
TGTGCCAGTAGTATAGTGGCCAGGGGGCGAGAGACCCAGTACTTC
>once|TRBJ2-3|TRBD2|TRBV3-1/TRBV3-2
CASRSTSARLNTQYF
TGTGCCAGCCGGTCAACTAGCGCAAGACTTAATACGCAGTATTTT
>NA|TRBJ1-1|NA|TRBV18
CASSLRQVVMNTEAFF
TGTGCCAGCTCACTTCGACAGGTGGTTATGAACACTGAAGCTTTCTTT
>NA|TRBJ1-2|NA|TRBV11-2
CASSPQPGYGYTF
TGTGCCAGCAGCCCCCAGCCGGGGTATGGCTACACCTTC
>NA|TRBJ2-5|NA|TRBV29-1
CSVVQQGNQETQYF
TGCAGCGTTGTGCAACAGGGAAACCAAGAGACCCAGTACTTC
>NA|TRBJ1-4|NA|TRBV6-5
CASSYSISGVFEKLFF
TGTGCCAGCAGTTACTCGATTTCGGGGGTTTTTGAAAAACTGTTTTTT
>NA|TRBJ2-1|NA|TRBV6-6
CASASPALYNEQFF
TGTGCCAGCGCTTCACCCGCGCTGTACAATGAGCAGTTCTTC
>NA|TRBJ1-1|TRBD1|TRBV9
CASTKILGGAGTEAFF
TGTGCCAGCACGAAAATTTTAGGGGGCGCGGGGACTGAAGCTTTCTTT
>NA|TRBJ2-3|TRBD2|TRBV5-4
CASSPGLASTDTQYF
TGTGCCAGCAGCCCGGGACTAGCTAGCACAGATACGCAGTATTTT
>NA|TRBJ2-3|TRBD2|TRBV2
CASIQGLAEYTDTQYF
TGTGCCAGCATCCAGGGACTAGCGGAGTACACAGATACGCAGTATTTT
>NA|TRBJ1-4|NA|TRBV27
CASSLSWSGKLFF
TGTGCCAGCAGTTTATCCTGGTCCGGAAAACTGTTTTTT
>NA|TRBJ2-1|TRBD2|TRBV20-1
CSGLAGYEQFF
TGCAGTGGACTAGCGGGATATGAGCAGTTCTTC
>NA|TRBJ1-2|TRBD1|TRBV12-3/TRBV12-4
CASSLGQGTNTF
TGTGCCAGCAGTCTCGGACAGGGGACGAACACCTTC
>few|TRBJ1-2|NA|TRBV19
CASSMVRQSYTF
TGTGCCAGTAGTATGGTGAGGCAGAGCTACACCTTC
>NA|TRBJ2-1|TRBD2|TRBV2
CASSPWTSGKNEQFF
TGTGCCAGCTCCCCGTGGACTAGCGGGAAAAATGAGCAGTTCTTC
>NA|TRBJ1-6|NA|TRBV2
CASGPSVPGHVSPLHF
TGTGCCAGCGGACCCAGTGTGCCGGGACACGTTTCACCCCTCCACTTT
>NA|TRBJ2-3|NA|TRBV5-1
CASSFRRADTQYF
TGCGCCAGCAGTTTCAGGAGGGCAGATACGCAGTATTTT
>NA|TRBJ2-1|TRBD2|TRBV28
CASRRGWEGDEQFF
TGTGCCAGCCGGCGCGGATGGGAGGGCGATGAGCAGTTCTTC
>NA|TRBJ1-4|NA|TRBV10-3
CASGARDDEKLFF
TGTGCCTCAGGGGCAAGGGATGATGAAAAACTGTTTTTT
>NA|TRBJ2-1|TRBD2|TRBV24-1
CATSDTSGGLSYNEQFF
TGTGCCACCAGTGACACTAGCGGGGGTCTATCCTACAATGAGCAGTTCTTC
>once|TRBJ2-5|NA|TRBV2
CASSILRDAETQYF
TGTGCCAGCAGTATTTTGCGGGACGCTGAGACCCAGTACTTC
>once|TRBJ2-5|TRBD2|TRBV4-1
CASSQEPGASGSQETQYF
TGCGCCAGCAGCCAAGAGCCCGGGGCTAGCGGGTCCCAAGAGACCCAGTACTTC
>NA|TRBJ2-1|NA|TRBV29-1
CSGCVTYNEQFF
TGCAGCGGGTGCGTGACCTACAATGAGCAGTTCTTC
>once|TRBJ1-3|NA|TRBV4-2
CASSQGITGGNTIYF
TGTGCCAGCAGCCAAGGGATTACAGGGGGAAACACCATATATTTT
>NA|TRBJ1-2|NA|TRBV30
CAWSPGAGDGYTF
TGTGCCTGGAGTCCTGGGGCAGGGGATGGCTACACCTTC
>NA|TRBJ2-1|TRBD2|TRBV5-1
CASSHRRLAPSYNEQFF
TGCGCCAGCAGCCATCGAAGACTAGCGCCCTCCTACAATGAGCAGTTCTTC